These T cell receptor beta chains were read from a single sample in a study of cytomegalovirus exposure and HLA in healthy donors. Profiled with immunoSEQ multiplex PCR; TCRdb holds only in-frame clones, not every one. The table records 100,000 to 150,000 clones, approximately 84% of them present only once. Sequencing used PBMCs. These receptors were collected from a man in his fifties or sixties in good health and CMV-seronegative. CDR3s include the opening cysteine and the closing phenylalanine or tryptophan. Each record gives: CDR3 DNA, CDR3 protein, D gene, clone size, J gene, V gene. A D gene is named only where the DNA matches it firmly. Clone sizes are given selectively: once, few, many, or a class where the clone is expanded.

cdr3_nt: TGTGCCAGCAGTTTTATCGACAGGGCTTTTGTACCGACTGAAGCTTTCTTT
cdr3_aa: CASSFIDRAFVPTEAFF
d_call: TRBD1
clone_size: .
j_call: TRBJ1-1
v_call: TRBV28

cdr3_nt: TGTGCCTGGAGGACAGTATCTAGCACTGAAGCTTTCTTT
cdr3_aa: CAWRTVSSTEAFF
d_call: .
clone_size: .
j_call: TRBJ1-1
v_call: TRBV30

cdr3_nt: TGTGCCAGCAGCGTAGGGGTGACTAGCGGCACCGGGGAGCTGTTTTTT
cdr3_aa: CASSVGVTSGTGELFF
d_call: TRBD2
clone_size: few
j_call: TRBJ2-2
v_call: TRBV9

cdr3_nt: TGTGCCAGCAGCTTGGTCGGGGTCCGGGCTCACGAGCAGTACTTC
cdr3_aa: CASSLVGVRAHEQYF
d_call: .
clone_size: .
j_call: TRBJ2-7
v_call: TRBV5-6

cdr3_nt: TGTGCCAGCAGCCTTCGGACTAGCGGGGAAGAGACCCAGTACTTC
cdr3_aa: CASSLRTSGEETQYF
d_call: TRBD2
clone_size: .
j_call: TRBJ2-5
v_call: TRBV9

cdr3_nt: TGCGCCAGCAGCTTGGGGGTAGCGGGGCCAGATACGCAGTATTTT
cdr3_aa: CASSLGVAGPDTQYF
d_call: TRBD2
clone_size: .
j_call: TRBJ2-3
v_call: TRBV5-1

cdr3_nt: TGTGCCAGCAGCTTCGGACTTAGCGGGAGGACCTACGAGCAGTACTTC
cdr3_aa: CASSFGLSGRTYEQYF
d_call: TRBD2
clone_size: .
j_call: TRBJ2-7
v_call: TRBV11-2

cdr3_nt: TGTGCCAGCAGAAAAGACAGGGGAGACTATGGCTACACCTTC
cdr3_aa: CASRKDRGDYGYTF
d_call: TRBD1
clone_size: .
j_call: TRBJ1-2
v_call: TRBV6-6

cdr3_nt: TGTGCCAGCAGCCCCATTCAAGGGGGCGCCTCCTACGAGCAGTACTTC
cdr3_aa: CASSPIQGGASYEQYF
d_call: TRBD1
clone_size: .
j_call: TRBJ2-7
v_call: TRBV9

cdr3_nt: TGTGCCAGCAGCCAAGAGGGACTAGCGGGAGGAAATCGCTACGAGCAGTACTTC
cdr3_aa: CASSQEGLAGGNRYEQYF
d_call: TRBD2
clone_size: .
j_call: TRBJ2-7
v_call: TRBV4-2

cdr3_nt: TGTGCCAGCAGTGAAGTTAGTTGGGTAACAGGGGTTTCTGGGGCCAACGTCCTGACTTTC
cdr3_aa: CASSEVSWVTGVSGANVLTF
d_call: TRBD1
clone_size: .
j_call: TRBJ2-6
v_call: TRBV6-1

cdr3_nt: TGCGCCCGCAGCCAAGACAGGTCATCTGGTTATTCTGAAGCTTTCTTT
cdr3_aa: CARSQDRSSGYSEAFF
d_call: .
clone_size: once
j_call: TRBJ1-1
v_call: TRBV4-3

cdr3_nt: TGTGCCAGCAGCAAATCGGGGACAGGGGAAGGGGGAAAACTGTTTTTT
cdr3_aa: CASSKSGTGEGGKLFF
d_call: TRBD1
clone_size: .
j_call: TRBJ1-4
v_call: TRBV7-9

cdr3_nt: TGTGCCAGCAGCCGAGACCGACAGGGCGAGCAGTACTTC
cdr3_aa: CASSRDRQGEQYF
d_call: TRBD1
clone_size: .
j_call: TRBJ2-7
v_call: TRBV7-3

cdr3_nt: TGCGCCAGCAGCTTATCATGGCCGCGGGGGGGCCTTGAGCAGTTCTTC
cdr3_aa: CASSLSWPRGGLEQFF
d_call: TRBD2
clone_size: once
j_call: TRBJ2-1
v_call: TRBV5-1

cdr3_nt: TGTGCCAGCTCACTTCAGGGTCGGGAGACCCAGTACTTC
cdr3_aa: CASSLQGRETQYF
d_call: .
clone_size: .
j_call: TRBJ2-5
v_call: TRBV18

cdr3_nt: TGTGCCAGCAGCGGTACCTTATTACTAGTTTCCTCCTACAATGAGCAGTTCTTC
cdr3_aa: CASSGTLLLVSSYNEQFF
d_call: .
clone_size: .
j_call: TRBJ2-1
v_call: TRBV5-6

cdr3_nt: TGTGCCAGCAGTTCGGCGGGGGGGGCCTACAATGAGCAGTTCTTC
cdr3_aa: CASSSAGGAYNEQFF
d_call: TRBD2
clone_size: .
j_call: TRBJ2-1
v_call: TRBV6-6

cdr3_nt: TGCAGCGTTGGCAGGGCTGGTGAAGCTTTCTTT
cdr3_aa: CSVGRAGEAFF
d_call: .
clone_size: .
j_call: TRBJ1-1
v_call: TRBV29-1

cdr3_nt: TGTGCCAGCTCATCAGGGGGATTCACCGGGGAGCTGTTTTTT
cdr3_aa: CASSSGGFTGELFF
d_call: TRBD1
clone_size: .
j_call: TRBJ2-2
v_call: TRBV18